This TCR beta chain emerged from a study of human T cells and chemical hapten exposure. Study-wide findings and caveats: The donor cohort had alopecia, so its immune response may not match that of healthy people. DPC sensitization produced no change in TCRs with frequency above 1 in 1000.

J lost 7 bases, V lost 5 bases, and 7 bases had no gene match. CDR1 and CDR2 from the germline V gene are MDHEN and SYDVKM. CDR3 length equals 15 residues. This sample's time point: patch test 1, 2 weeks after DPC sensitization. The treatment was: therapeutic diphenylcyclopropenone sensitization with weekly scalp DPC. Patch tests were applied only after blood draws. This clonotype showed up many times. Its matching antigen is unknown. From the RACE reads, TCRdb called clonotypes with MiXCR, one entry per CDR3 protein. The data hold under 200,000 distinct CDR3 sequences, with around 13% observed a single time.

Here the sequenced sample was whole blood, taken in connection with sensitization to the hapten diphenylcyclopropenone (DPC). The sequence derives from a woman aged 30 to 39 with alopecia areata. Some clones in this sample may be carry-over from other donors' samples. The chain recombines TRBV28 with TRBJ2-1; 11 nucleotides match TRBD1. CDR3 sequence (DNA): TGTGCCAGCAGTCCCCCGGGACAGGGGGTAAATGAGCAGTTCTTC. Protein product: CASSPPGQGVNEQFF.